The 24 T cell receptor beta chains below all came from one sample that was sequenced in a study of T cell repertoires in cytomegalovirus infection (dated by TCRdb to about 2019). The instrument given in TCRdb is Illumina HiSeq 1500. TCRdb reran the public reads through fastp at Q25 and MiXCR, keeping productive beta chains. Every distinct CDR3 protein forms one entry, paired with its most common genes and DNA. This sample comprises 350,000 to 500,000 distinct CDR3 sequences, roughly 30% of them detected only once. The ten largest clones capture about 13% of the sample. The specimen sequenced was PBMCs. The receptors originated from a human donor in good health (CMV status not recorded). Some clones in this sample may be carry-over from other donors' samples.

The V and J genes are TRBV5-5 and TRBJ1-5, with D uncertain. Trimming removed 0 bases at V and 9 bases at J, with 19 bases between. The CDR3 runs 16 residues. CDR1 and CDR2 from the germline V gene are SGHKS and YYEKEE (reference sequence). The CDR3 region has the DNA TGTGCCAGCAGCTTGGGGGCATCCGTCGCCCCGGGGCCCCAGCATTTT. Translated: CASSLGASVAPGPQHF.

V is TRBV7-6 and J is TRBJ1-2, with D hard to call. Germline V lookup: CDR1 SGHVS, CDR2 FNYEAQ. CDR3 length: 15 residues. Trimming left V 1 base short and J 8 bases short, with 17 bases between. The CDR3 nucleotides read TGTGCCAGCAGCTTAGGGGATGGCTACCCGGGAGGCTACACCTTC. Its translation: CASSLGDGYPGGYTF.

The chain is built from TRBV7-9 and TRBJ2-1; D call uncertain. CDR1 is SEHNR and CDR2 is FQNEAQ in the germline V gene (reference sequence). CDR3 size: 12 residues. Trimming took off 8 bases at V and 6 bases at J, with 11 bases between the two ends. The CDR3: CASGQIFNEQFF. CDR3 nucleotides: TGTGCCAGCGGTCAAATTTTCAATGAGCAGTTCTTC.

This clonotype was counted between two and nine times. This chain connects TRBV6-1 to TRBJ2-5; 13 nucleotides line up with TRBD2. The V gene end was trimmed by 6 bases and the J gene end by 3 bases; junction bases not matched to a gene: 7. The V gene's germline CDR1 is MNHNS and CDR2 SASEGT. The CDR3 is 16 residues long. The CDR3 bases are TGTGCCAGCAGCAGTTGGGGACTAGCGGGGAAAGAGACCCAGTACTTC. This codes for CASSSWGLAGKETQYF.

In its sample, this clonotype was seen a few times. V gene TRBV7-3 combines with J gene TRBJ2-1; 8 bases align to TRBD2. Germline V gene data show CDR1 as SGHTA and CDR2 as FQGTGA. J gave up 12 bases and V 5 bases, and 12 bases lay outside the gene matches. The CDR3 sequence is 14 residues long. The CDR3 nucleotides are TGTGCCAGCAGCCGTACGGGCGGGGGGACTCGGCAGTTCTTC. Translation: CASSRTGGGTRQFF.

The J gene is TRBJ2-4, the V gene TRBV12-3 or TRBV12-4; 7 bases map to TRBD1. The CDR3 spans 12 residues. The V segment lost 9 bases and the J segment 4 bases; nucleotides outside the gene matches: 3. The CDR3 region is CASQGDKNIQYF. The CDR3 DNA follows: TGTGCCAGTCAGGGGGATAAAAACATTCAGTACTTC.

This clonotype has only one observation. The J gene is TRBJ1-3, the V gene TRBV7-1; possibly TRBD1 for D (5 bases). TRBV7-1 carries the ORF label, with uncertain function. The CDR3 runs 17 residues. The V gene lost 1 base and the J gene lost 7 bases, with 20 bases spanning the gap. Here the CDR3 reads CASSSDHRYLWRNTIYF. Written as DNA, the CDR3 is TGTGCCAGCAGCTCAGATCACAGGTACCTCTGGAGGAACACCATATATTTT.

This clonotype was counted only a few times. The chain links TRBV28 to TRBJ1-5; D unclear. The germline V gene has CDR1 MDHEN and CDR2 SYDVKM. CDR3 size: 16 residues. V was shortened by 1 base and J by 1 base, with 11 bases between the two germline ends. CDR3 nucleotide sequence: TGTGCCAGCAGTTTATTAAACCGTGGAAGCAATCAGCCCCAGCATTTT. This sequence encodes CASSLLNRGSNQPQHF. Full variable domain (outside the CDR3, taken from reference TRBV28 and TRBJ1-5): DVKVTQSSRYLVKRTGEKVFLECVQDMDHENMFWYRQDPGLGLRLIYFSYDVKMKEKGDIPEGYSVSREKKERFSLILESASTNQTSMYLCASSLLNRGSNQPQHFGDGTRLSIL.

This clonotype has more than one count but fewer than ten. CDR3 sequence: CASSIEPSGANVLTF. The CDR3 nucleotides are TGTGCCAGTAGTATTGAGCCCTCTGGGGCCAACGTCCTGACTTTC. The chain recombines TRBV19 with TRBJ2-6; D gene ambiguous. CDR1 and CDR2 (germline): LNHDA, SQIVND (reference sequence). Deletions cut 3 bases from V and 0 bases from J, with 6 bases between. This CDR3 is built from 15 residues. Together with reference TRBV19 and TRBJ2-6, the CDR3 gives the full variable domain: DGGITQSPKYLFRKEGQNVTLSCEQNLNHDAMYWYRQDPGQGLRLIYYSQIVNDFQKGDIAEGYSVSREKKESFPLTVTSAQKNPTAFYLCASSIEPSGANVLTFGAGSRLTVL.

This clonotype was found a few times. The genes are TRBV2 and TRBJ2-1, with a possible D match to TRBD2 (5 bases). The CDR3 runs to 12 residues. V was trimmed by 6 bases and J by 6 bases, leaving 9 bases between them. The germline V gene has CDR1 SNHLY and CDR2 FYNNEI. CDR3 nucleotides: TGTGCCAGCAGGGGAGCGATCAATGAGCAGTTCTTC. Translated: CASRGAINEQFF.

This clonotype was seen ten or more times. The chain joins TRBV5-8 to TRBJ1-5; 9 nucleotides match TRBD1. Germline V gene data show CDR1 as SGHTS and CDR2 as YDEGEE. After removal of 5 bases from V and 6 bases from J, the junction contained 3 bases not matched to a gene. The CDR3 spans 13 residues. In nucleotides, the CDR3 is TGTGCCAGCAGAGGACAGGGGTCTCAGCCCCAGCATTTT. This encodes CASRGQGSQPQHF.

This clonotype was detected a few times. The gene calls are TRBV12-3 or TRBV12-4 and TRBJ2-3; D not certain. Trimming pared 5 bases from V and 10 bases from J, leaving 13 bases between. CDR3 length: 12 amino acids. CDR3 coding DNA: TGTGCCAGCAGTCCATTAGTTGGACCGCAGTATTTT. Translated: CASSPLVGPQYF.

To note about this clonotype: This may come from a read error, since a much larger clone is one base off. The chain joins TRBV6-5 to TRBJ2-7; the match to TRBD1 covers 7 bases. V lost 6 bases, J lost 0 bases, and 5 bases stayed unmatched. The CDR3 extends over 14 amino acids. The germline V gene encodes CDR1 MNHEY and CDR2 SVGAGI. This chain's CDR3 is CASRSTGSSYEQYF. CDR3 coding DNA: TGTGCCAGCAGGTCGACAGGGAGCTCCTACGAGCAGTACTTC.

This clonotype was observed a handful of times. The chain combines TRBV24-1 with TRBJ2-2, with TRBD1 as a possible D gene (6 bases). The length of the CDR3 is 19 residues. The V and J ends lost 1 base and 0 bases respectively, with 17 bases between them. Looked up from germline, CDR1 is KGHDR and CDR2 is SFDVKD. This CDR3 reads CATSDFGQGQYANTGELFF. CDR3 sequence (DNA): TGTGCCACCAGTGATTTTGGGCAAGGACAGTACGCGAACACCGGGGAGCTGTTTTTT.

The chain is built from TRBV7-6 and TRBJ1-4, with D uncertain. Trimming left V 0 bases short and J 8 bases short, with 10 bases between. Looked up from germline, CDR1 is SGHVS and CDR2 is FNYEAQ. The CDR3 length is 14 residues. This CDR3 is CASSLARVGEKLFF. Here the CDR3 DNA reads TGTGCCAGCAGCTTAGCGAGGGTCGGAGAAAAACTGTTTTTT.

This clonotype came up a few times. The chain uses TRBV7-6 and TRBJ2-2, with D possibly TRBD2 on 6 matching bases. The CDR3 is made up of 15 amino acids. The germline V gene has CDR1 SGHVS and CDR2 FNYEAQ. V lost 3 bases, J lost 3 bases, and 11 bases lay in between. In DNA form, the CDR3 reads TGTGCCAGCAGCTTCGTAGCGGCCGACACCGGGGAGCTGTTTTTT. This translates into CASSFVAADTGELFF.

The CDR3 coding sequence is TGTGCCAGCAGTGCCCGGACAGGGGGCTACGAGCAGTACTTC. Amino acids: CASSARTGGYEQYF. This sequence joins TRBV27 and TRBJ2-7; 10 nucleotides line up with TRBD1. With 5 bases clipped from V and 3 bases from J, the junction kept 4 bases outside the gene matches. This CDR3 is 14 amino acids long. Germline assignment: CDR1 MNHEY and CDR2 SMNVEV (reference sequence).

J is TRBJ1-5 and V is TRBV6-6; D is possibly TRBD1 (5 bases). The V and J ends lost 0 bases and 3 bases respectively, with 12 bases between them. The germline gives CDR1 MNHNY, CDR2 SVGAGI (reference sequence). The CDR3 is made up of 16 amino acids. This CDR3 is CASSYSRDGDNQPQHF. Written as DNA, the CDR3 is TGTGCCAGCAGTTACTCTCGGGACGGGGACAATCAGCCCCAGCATTTT.

This clonotype appeared many times. The CDR3 loop is CASSSTGNGNTIYF. CDR3 DNA sequence: TGTGCCAGCAGCTCGACAGGGAATGGAAACACCATATATTTT. The chain links TRBV7-6 to TRBJ1-3; TRBD1 agrees at 7 bases. CDR1 and CDR2 from the germline V gene are SGHVS and FNYEAQ. This CDR3 has 14 residues. Trimming cost V 4 bases and J 3 bases; bases outside gene matches: 3.

The sample holds a few counts of this clonotype. The rearrangement uses TRBV25-1 and TRBJ2-1; 9 bases are a match to TRBD1. Trimming removed 1 base from V and 9 bases from J; junction bases left unmatched: 7. The CDR3 is 15 amino acids. CDR1 is MGHDK, CDR2 SYGVNS, per germline. The CDR3 DNA follows: TGTGCCAGCAGTGAATGGGGGACAGGGCGCTCTGAGCAGTTCTTC. As protein: CASSEWGTGRSEQFF.

The chain employs TRBV10-3 and TRBJ1-2; tentatively, D is TRBD1 (5 bases). CDR3 length: 15 residues. Trimming stripped 3 bases from V and 3 bases from J, with 14 bases between. Per the germline V gene, CDR1 is ENHRY and CDR2 is SYGVKD. Here the CDR3 DNA reads TGTGCCATCAGTGAAACCGAGACAGCCTACTATGGCTACACCTTC. This encodes CAISETETAYYGYTF.

This clonotype appeared a few times. V is TRBV5-6 and J is TRBJ1-2, with D tentatively TRBD1 (6 bases). Germline V gives CDR1 SGHDT, CDR2 YYEEEE. The CDR3 is 16 amino acids. V was shortened by 2 bases and J by 4 bases, with 18 bases between the two germline ends. The DNA of the CDR3 is TGTGCCAGCAGCTTTCTTATCCAGGGGCTCGGCTATGGCTACACCTTC. This translates into CASSFLIQGLGYGYTF.

V usage is TRBV12-3 or TRBV12-4 and J usage is TRBJ2-7, with D perhaps assigned TRBD1 or TRBD2 (5 bases each). The CDR3 extends over 15 amino acids. Trimming removed 2 bases from V and 2 bases from J, with 13 bases in between. The CDR3 reads CASSLSGVTAYEQYF. The DNA of the CDR3 is TGTGCCAGCAGTTTAAGCGGAGTGACAGCCTACGAGCAGTACTTC.

At least ten counts were recorded for this clonotype. The rearrangement uses TRBV7-3 and TRBJ1-2, with D possibly TRBD1 on 6 matching bases. This CDR3 comprises 15 residues. Deletions cut 4 bases from V and 1 base from J, with 13 bases between. CDR1 and CDR2 from the germline V gene are SGHTA and FQGTGA. DNA for the CDR3: TGTGCCAGCAGCTCGCCCCGGACAGTTAACTATGGCTACACCTTC. This encodes CASSSPRTVNYGYTF.